One sample yielded the 13 T cell receptor beta chains listed below, sequenced in a study of CD8 T cells in ankylosing spondylitis. A single record per CDR3 protein comes from TCRdb applying MiXCR to the 5' RACE reads. The sample lists more than 25,000 distinct CDR3 sequences, 12% to 15% seen once, with approximately 40% in the top ten. The source material was blood. These receptors all come from a male donor with ankylosing spondylitis or in good health (not recorded which).

This clonotype has only a few counts. The genes are TRBV20-1 and TRBJ2-1, with D perhaps matching TRBD1 (6 bases). The CDR3 contains 15 residues. V was clipped by 0 bases and J by 4 bases, with 13 bases between them. In germline, CDR1 is DFQATT, CDR2 SNEGSKA (reference sequence). The CDR3 region is CSARDGGQAYNEQFF. CDR3 DNA sequence: TGCAGTGCTAGAGATGGGGGACAAGCATACAATGAGCAGTTCTTC.

This clonotype was detected only a few times. This chain joins TRBV7-9 and TRBJ1-1, with D maybe TRBD1 (5 bases). V was clipped by 4 bases and J by 4 bases, with 19 bases between them. Germline assignment: CDR1 SEHNR and CDR2 FQNEAQ (reference sequence). The CDR3 has 16 residues. CDR3 sequence (DNA): TGTGCCAGCAGCTCTGGGACCGGGACCGTTGGCACTGAAGCTTTCTTT. Protein sequence: CASSSGTGTVGTEAFF.

This clonotype has at least ten counts. This CDR3 reads CASKGGQGPTGELFF. CDR3 bases: TGTGCCAGCAAGGGGGGACAGGGCCCCACCGGGGAGCTGTTTTTT. This chain joins TRBV21-1 and TRBJ2-2; the D segment call TRBD1 is taken from the table without a DNA check. TRBV21-1 is listed as a pseudogene. This CDR3 has 15 amino acids.

This chain uses TRBV29-1 with TRBJ1-1; D unclear. The CDR3 totals 12 residues. Trimming cost V 5 bases and J 1 base, with 8 bases left between them. Germline lookup yields CDR1 SQVTM and CDR2 ANQGSEA. CDR3 sequence: CSVIVRNTEAFF. CDR3 sequence (DNA): TGCAGCGTTATCGTACGGAACACTGAAGCTTTCTTT.

The CDR3 loop is CSARGPAGQETQYF. CDR3 sequence (DNA): TGCAGTGCTAGAGGACCGGCAGGACAAGAGACCCAGTACTTC. This chain uses TRBV20-1 with TRBJ2-5; D remains unclear. Germline lookup yields CDR1 DFQATT and CDR2 SNEGSKA (reference sequence). Trimming pared 1 base from V and 2 bases from J, leaving 11 bases between. This CDR3 has 14 amino acids.

This clonotype was counted only a few times. V gene TRBV7-2 combines with J gene TRBJ2-2; 10 nucleotides line up with TRBD2. Germline V lookup: CDR1 SGHTA, CDR2 FQGNSA. The V segment lost 3 bases and the J segment 7 bases; nucleotides outside the gene matches: 5. The CDR3 loop spans 15 amino acids. The CDR3 sequence is CASSFSSGGVGELFF. DNA for the CDR3: TGTGCCAGCAGCTTCTCTAGCGGGGGAGTCGGGGAGCTGTTTTTT.

This clonotype came up a few times. The CDR3 here is CSAAFKPPPGMGTEAFF. Written as DNA, the CDR3 is TGCAGTGCAGCCTTTAAACCCCCGCCGGGGATGGGCACTGAAGCTTTCTTT. This chain links TRBV20-1 with TRBJ1-1, with D unclear. V was pared by 6 bases and J by 4 bases, with 27 bases between. This CDR3 spans 17 amino acids. Germline CDR1 is DFQATT and CDR2 is SNEGSKA (reference sequence).

V and J are TRBV5-1 and TRBJ2-1; TRBD2 matches 11 bases. This CDR3 spans 16 amino acids. V was clipped by 4 bases and J by 4 bases; unmatched bases: 7. From germline, CDR1 is SGHRS and CDR2 YFSETQ. As DNA, the CDR3 is TGCGCCAGCAGCAAGACTAGCGGGATTCCATACAATGAGCAGTTCTTC. Its protein is CASSKTSGIPYNEQFF.

The chain links TRBV4-3 to TRBJ1-1; D is unresolved. CDR3 size: 14 residues. Germline CDR1 reads LGHNA; CDR2 reads YSLEER. Between the trimmed V and J ends, which lost 2 bases and 0 bases, there was a span of 7 bases. CDR3 region: CASSQRALNTEAFF. The CDR3, as DNA: TGCGCCAGCAGCCAAAGGGCCTTGAACACTGAAGCTTTCTTT.

This clonotype was picked up a small number of times. The V call is TRBV20-1, the J call TRBJ2-2; D unclear. The CDR3 has 13 residues. V dropped 5 bases and J dropped 1 base, with 8 bases sitting between them. Germline V gives CDR1 DFQATT, CDR2 SNEGSKA (reference sequence). Here the CDR3 reads CSARLLNTGELFF. DNA of the CDR3: TGCAGTGCTCGACTGCTGAACACCGGGGAGCTGTTTTTT.

CDR3 nucleotide sequence: TGTGCCAGCAGAGGGACTGTCGGTAGCAATCAGCCCCAGCATTTT. It yields the protein CASRGTVGSNQPQHF. This chain links TRBV6-5 with TRBJ1-5, with a tentative D call TRBD1 (5 bases). Trimming removed 6 bases at V and 0 bases at J, with 12 bases between. In germline, CDR1 is MNHEY, CDR2 SVGAGI. The CDR3 extends over 15 amino acids.

This clonotype was detected a few times. This sequence joins TRBV6-1 and TRBJ1-5, with 7 bases that match TRBD1. Trimming at V came to 6 bases and at J to 0 bases, leaving 5 bases not matched to a gene. This CDR3 comprises 15 residues. Germline lookup yields CDR1 MNHNS and CDR2 SASEGT. CDR3 sequence (DNA): TGTGCCAGCAGGGGACAGCCCTATAGCAATCAGCCCCAGCATTTT. Translating it yields CASRGQPYSNQPQHF.

Here the CDR3 reads CASSQGSSGSFTDTQYF. CDR3 bases: TGCGCCAGCAGCCAAGGGTCTAGCGGGTCCTTCACAGATACGCAGTATTTT. The V and J genes are TRBV4-3 and TRBJ2-3; 8 nucleotides agree with TRBD2. V shed 1 base and J 2 bases; nucleotides not matched to a gene: 8. The CDR3 is 17 amino acids. Germline lookup yields CDR1 LGHNA and CDR2 YSLEER.